The rows below give T cell receptor beta chains drawn from one sample of a study of T cell responses to AZD1222 COVID-19 vaccine. TCRdb's copy holds only in-frame clones and misses some; the assay was immunoSEQ multiplex PCR. This sample carries around 150,000 clones, 80% to 95% of them seen once, and the ten largest clones take about 6.7%. The sequencing used peripheral blood, collected 28 days after the second AZD1222 dose. The receptors here all came from an adult who received the AZD1222 COVID-19 vaccine. The CDR3 runs from the conserved cysteine through the conserved F or W. Fields, in order: D gene, J gene, CDR3 length, V gene, clone size, CDR3 DNA, CDR3 protein. D genes are given only for firm matches. Some rows mark clone size as missing; the rest say once, few, many or name a class of expanded clone.

>.|TRBJ1-5|16|TRBV19|.
TGTGCCAGTAGTTTACCGCCAACAGGGAAGGGTCAGCCCCAGCATTTT
CASSLPPTGKGQPQHF
>.|TRBJ1-2|13|TRBV14|.
TGTGCCAGCAGCCAAGCAAGGGCCTATGGCTACACCTTC
CASSQARAYGYTF
>TRBD1|TRBJ1-4|17|TRBV5-5|.
TGTGCCAGCATCCCAAACCCCCGGGACAGCTATAATGAAAAACTGTTTTTT
CASIPNPRDSYNEKLFF
>.|TRBJ2-5|14|TRBV24-1|.
TGTGCCACCAGTGATTTAGGGACCCAAGAGACCCAGTACTTC
CATSDLGTQETQYF
>.|TRBJ2-1|15|TRBV25-1|.
TGTGCCAGCAGCCCCCGGGGTAGGGGCTACAATGAGCAGTTCTTC
CASSPRGRGYNEQFF
>TRBD2|TRBJ2-5|16|TRBV6-2/TRBV6-3|.
TGTGCCAGCAGCCCGACTAGCGGGGGGTTGTATGGGACCCAGTACTTC
CASSPTSGGLYGTQYF
>.|TRBJ1-3|15|TRBV7-2|.
TGTGCCAGCAGCTTACTGAGAGGAATTGGAAACACCATATATTTT
CASSLLRGIGNTIYF
>TRBD1|TRBJ2-7|16|TRBV5-5|.
TGTGCCAGCAGCGTAGGGACAGGGGGAACCCGCTACGAGCAGTACTTC
CASSVGTGGTRYEQYF
>.|TRBJ1-6|15|TRBV5-4|.
TGTGCCAGCAGCACGATGGGGTCAGACAATTCACCCCTCCACTTT
CASSTMGSDNSPLHF
>.|TRBJ1-1|12|TRBV30|.
TGTGCCTGGAGTACCGGGCCCCGGGAAGCTTTCTTT
CAWSTGPREAFF
>TRBD1|TRBJ2-7|16|TRBV27|.
TGTGCCAGCACCTTATGGACCGGGACAGGGGCCTACGAGCAGTACTTC
CASTLWTGTGAYEQYF
>TRBD1|TRBJ1-1|17|TRBV7-6|once
TGTGCCAGCAGCTTAGGGGTTTCCGGGACAGGGGATACTGAAGCTTTCTTT
CASSLGVSGTGDTEAFF
>.|TRBJ2-7|20|TRBV27|.
TGTGCCAGCAGTTTTTCCCAAATACCTCGCGGAGGACAGAGCCTCTACGAGCAGTACTTC
CASSFSQIPRGGQSLYEQYF
>.|TRBJ2-3|18|TRBV19|.
TGTGCCAGTAGTATAGGCCCCGAGGACTTCCCTAGCACAGATACGCAGTATTTT
CASSIGPEDFPSTDTQYF
>.|TRBJ2-7|11|TRBV20-1|.
TGCAGTGCTAGGGAAGCCTACGAGCAGTACTTC
CSAREAYEQYF
>TRBD1|TRBJ2-1|15|TRBV7-6|.
TGTGCCAGCAGCTTAGGGACAGGGGGCAACAATGAGCAGTTCTTC
CASSLGTGGNNEQFF